The following is a TCR beta chain sequence with its context. What it binds is not known. The sample is drawn from a study of T cell responses to AZD1222 COVID-19 vaccine. This CDR3 has 14 residues. Trimming took off 3 bases at V and 4 bases at J, with 10 bases between the two ends. Germline V gene sequence: CDR1 MDHEN, CDR2 SYDVKM. General study points: Just 5 or 6 AZD1222 recipients tested seropositive at baseline. Females made up more of the donors, who were largely white British, and clonal diversity may have come out too low. Repertoires were obtained solely post-peak T cell response. Among vaccine-associated CD4 TCRs, coverage spanned spike, with dominance at 160-218 and 743-854.

Data came from immunoSEQ multiplex PCR; TCRdb stores just in-frame clones and leaves some out. In the table there are 70,000 to 75,000 clones, roughly 75% of which are singletons. The clonotype originates from an adult who received the AZD1222 COVID-19 vaccine. The chain joins TRBV28 to TRBJ1-5; tentatively, D is TRBD1 (5 bases). Sequenced material: peripheral blood, taken 28 days after the second AZD1222 dose. In nucleotides, the CDR3 is TGTGCCAGCAGTTTCGGGGGGGAAAATCAGCCCCAGCATTTT. Translating gives CASSFGGENQPQHF.